One sample yielded the 24 T cell receptor beta chains listed below, sequenced in a study of cytomegalovirus exposure and HLA in healthy donors. Use of 60 Vbeta and 13 Jbeta primers characterized the PCR. Profiled with immunoSEQ multiplex PCR; TCRdb holds only in-frame clones, not every one. The data show under 70,000 clones, and the top ten clones hold 2.4%. Sequencing used PBMCs. Receptors were obtained from a female donor in good health and CMV-seropositive.

The gene calls are TRBV6-5 and TRBJ2-3; weak D call: TRBD1 (5 bases). Trimming removed 2 bases from V and 2 bases from J, with 11 bases in between. The CDR3 spans 15 residues. Germline loops: CDR1 MNHEY, CDR2 SVGAGI. CDR3 loop: CASSYTTGHTDTQYF. The CDR3 DNA is TGTGCCAGCAGTTACACCACAGGCCACACAGATACGCAGTATTTT.

CDR3 coding DNA: TGTGCCAGCAGCATTGGGACAGGGGGTTACGAGCAGTACTTC. Residues: CASSIGTGGYEQYF. The chain has TRBV7-9 and TRBJ2-7; 11 positions agree with TRBD1. V lost 5 bases, J lost 4 bases, and 4 bases stayed unmatched. CDR3 length: 14 residues. Germline CDR1 is SEHNR and CDR2 is FQNEAQ (reference sequence).

The V and J genes are TRBV29-1 and TRBJ2-7, with 8 bases aligning to TRBD2. After removal of 6 bases from V and 2 bases from J, the junction contained 6 bases not matched to a gene. This CDR3 region has 13 residues. CDR1 is SQVTM and CDR2 is ANQGSEA in the germline V gene. The CDR3 DNA reads as TGCAGCGTCCCGGGACTAGGGGCCTACGAGCAGTACTTC. It translates to CSVPGLGAYEQYF.

The chain joins TRBV27 to TRBJ2-7; 8 positions match TRBD1. Trimming took 6 bases from V and 2 from J; bases not matched to a gene: 6. This CDR3 is built from 14 residues. Germline V lookup: CDR1 MNHEY, CDR2 SMNVEV (reference sequence). CDR3 nucleotides: TGTGCCAGCAGAGACCGGGACAGGACCTACGAGCAGTACTTC. This sequence encodes CASRDRDRTYEQYF.

The V and J genes are TRBV28 and TRBJ2-7; 9 bases match TRBD2. This CDR3 contains 17 residues. V was pared by 8 bases and J by 5 bases, with 19 bases of the junction left unmatched. Per germline, CDR1 MDHEN and CDR2 SYDVKM. CDR3 sequence: CASGFLIAGGPEDEQYF. The CDR3, as DNA: TGTGCCAGCGGCTTCCTTATCGCGGGAGGGCCAGAGGACGAGCAGTACTTC.

CDR3: CASSLLQGNTEAFF. The DNA of the CDR3 is TGTGCCAGCAGCTTACTCCAGGGGAACACTGAAGCTTTCTTT. The chain recombines TRBV11-2 with TRBJ1-1; a weak D match, TRBD1 (5 bases). CDR1 is SGHAT, CDR2 FQNNGV, per germline. Deletions cut 2 bases from V and 1 base from J, with 8 bases between. The CDR3 loop spans 14 amino acids.

Details on this clone: One junction end does not reproduce the germline sequence, and a read error may be involved. The genes are TRBV7-3 and TRBJ1-1; no clear D. CDR3 length: 13 residues. CDR1 SGHTA and CDR2 FQGTGA come from the germline V gene. DNA of the CDR3: TGTGCCAGCAGCCCCCTGAGCGGTACTGAAGATTTCTTT. Translation: CASSPLSGTEDFF.

The chain couples TRBV30 to TRBJ2-2; TRBD1 agrees at 9 bases. Germline-derived CDR1 and CDR2 are GTSNPN and SVGIG (reference sequence). After removal of 2 bases from V and 5 bases from J, the junction contained 3 bases not matched to a gene. This CDR3 comprises 14 residues. The CDR3 nucleotides read TGTGCCTGGAGTAGGACAGGGGTTACCGGGGAGCTGTTTTTT. It is translated as CAWSRTGVTGELFF.

For the CDR3, the DNA is TGTGCCTGCGACAGGTCCTACGAGCAGTACTTC. The encoded protein is CACDRSYEQYF. The gene calls are TRBV30 and TRBJ2-7; D might be TRBD1 (6 bases). Germline lookup yields CDR1 GTSNPN and CDR2 SVGIG (reference sequence). V was trimmed by 6 bases and J by 1 base, leaving 7 bases between them. This CDR3 region has 11 residues. The whole variable domain, remainder taken from reference TRBV30 and TRBJ2-7, is SQTIHQWPATLVQPVGSPLSLECTVEGTSNPNLYWYRQAAGRGLQLLFYSVGIGQISSEVPQNLSASRPQDRQFILSSKKLLLSDSGFYLCACDRSYEQYFGPGTRLTVT.

This rearrangement joins TRBV30 to TRBJ2-3; D is possibly TRBD1 (5 bases). The germline CDR1 and CDR2 sequences are GTSNPN and SVGIG (reference sequence). The V and J ends lost 0 bases and 1 base respectively, with 8 bases between them. This CDR3 has 14 amino acids. This CDR3 is CAWSVGHGTDTQYF. CDR3 sequence (DNA): TGTGCCTGGAGTGTAGGACACGGCACAGATACGCAGTATTTT. Supplemented by reference TRBV30 and TRBJ2-3, the full variable domain reads SQTIHQWPATLVQPVGSPLSLECTVEGTSNPNLYWYRQAAGRGLQLLFYSVGIGQISSEVPQNLSASRPQDRQFILSSKKLLLSDSGFYLCAWSVGHGTDTQYFGPGTRLTVL.

V usage is TRBV5-5 and J usage is TRBJ2-3; D is uncertain. The V and J ends lost 6 bases and 3 bases respectively, with 11 bases between them. This CDR3 comprises 13 residues. The germline CDR1 and CDR2 sequences are SGHKS and YYEKEE (reference sequence). CDR3 residues: CASNQVWTDTQYF. The CDR3 region has the DNA TGTGCCAGCAATCAGGTATGGACAGATACGCAGTATTTT.

The chain is built from TRBV19 and TRBJ1-4; no clear D. The CDR3 spans 15 residues. From germline, CDR1 is LNHDA and CDR2 SQIVND (reference sequence). With 5 bases removed from V and 5 bases from J, the gap between germline ends came to 15 bases. The CDR3 is CASSANSWRNEKLFF. CDR3 bases: TGTGCCAGTAGTGCAAACAGCTGGAGGAATGAAAAACTGTTTTTT.

The chain combines TRBV5-1 with TRBJ2-5; no reliable D call. Deletions cut 3 bases from V and 1 base from J, with 10 bases between. The germline V gene has CDR1 SGHRS and CDR2 YFSETQ. The CDR3 covers 14 residues. CDR3 amino acids: CASSYGPSQETQYF. The CDR3 DNA is TGCGCCAGCAGCTATGGGCCTTCCCAAGAGACCCAGTACTTC. The variable domain in full, with the rest retrieved from reference TRBV5-1 and TRBJ2-5, is KAGVTQTPRYLIKTRGQQVTLSCSPISGHRSVSWYQQTPGQGLQFLFEYFSETQRNKGNFPGRFSGRQFSNSRSEMNVSTLELGDSALYLCASSYGPSQETQYFGPGTRLLVL.

This chain joins TRBV7-2 and TRBJ2-7; 11 nucleotides match TRBD2. Losses at the gene ends were 3 bases for V and 0 bases for J; bases not matched to a gene: 1. The germline V gene encodes CDR1 SGHTA and CDR2 FQGNSA. The CDR3 totals 15 residues. CDR3 bases: TGTGCCAGCAGCTTTACTAGCGGGAGCTCCTACGAGCAGTACTTC. This sequence encodes CASSFTSGSSYEQYF.

This sequence joins TRBV6-5 and TRBJ1-2; TRBD1 matches at 9 bases. From germline, CDR1 is MNHEY and CDR2 SVGAGI. The CDR3 is made up of 14 amino acids. The J segment lost 5 bases and the V segment lost 6 bases, leaving 7 bases of the junction unmatched. The CDR3 sequence: CASRRTGGDYGYTF. The CDR3 DNA reads TGTGCCAGCAGGCGCACAGGGGGCGATTATGGCTACACCTTC.

This sequence joins TRBV7-2 and TRBJ1-4, with a weak D call TRBD1 (6 bases). This CDR3 contains 16 residues. V lost 1 base, J lost 7 bases, and 16 bases lay in between. Germline CDR1 reads SGHTA; CDR2 reads FQGNSA. The CDR3 DNA is TGTGCCAGCAGCTTAGTACGCAGGGGAGTGGGTGAAAAACTGTTTTTT. Its protein is CASSLVRRGVGEKLFF.

The chain has TRBV7-2 and TRBJ1-1; D is perhaps TRBD1 (5 bases). Germline lookup yields CDR1 SGHTA and CDR2 FQGNSA. The germline V and J ends were trimmed by 10 bases and 7 bases, with 19 bases remaining between them. The CDR3 is made up of 13 amino acids. CDR3 sequence: CATTGGGALEAFF. The DNA of the CDR3 is TGTGCCACCACGGGGGGAGGGGCTCTTGAAGCTTTCTTT.

The rearrangement uses TRBV6-4 and TRBJ2-3, with unresolved D. CDR1 is MRHNA, CDR2 SNTAGT, per germline. The CDR3 sequence is 15 residues long. V was clipped by 3 bases and J by 0 bases, with 10 bases between them. This CDR3 reads CASSDSSSSTDTQYF. DNA for the CDR3: TGTGCCAGCAGTGATTCGTCCTCTAGCACAGATACGCAGTATTTT.

The chain is built from TRBV19 and TRBJ1-2; 7 bases fit TRBD1. The CDR3 covers 15 residues. V lost 7 bases and J lost 1; bases outside the gene matches: 9. Germline CDR1 and CDR2: LNHDA and SQIVND (reference sequence). The DNA of the CDR3 is TGTGCCAGTAACCCCAGGACAGGCGGTAACTATGGCTACACCTTC. Protein: CASNPRTGGNYGYTF.

The chain carries TRBV15 and TRBJ1-2; D not resolved. V lost 0 bases, J lost 12 bases, and 20 bases lay in between. CDR3 length equals 15 residues. The germline V gene has CDR1 LNHNV and CDR2 YYDKDF (reference sequence). The CDR3 protein is CATSRDKFEGAIHTF. CDR3 sequence (DNA): TGTGCCACCAGCAGAGATAAATTCGAGGGCGCGATCCACACCTTC.

The rearrangement uses TRBV5-4 and TRBJ1-2; TRBD1 might be the D (5 bases). Trimming shortened V by 2 bases and J by 2 bases, and 13 bases separated the two germline ends. CDR3 length equals 15 residues. Germline loops: CDR1 SGHNT, CDR2 YYREEE (reference sequence). The CDR3 DNA sequence: TGTGCCAGCAGCTTTTTCACAGGAGTAAACTATGGCTACACCTTC. It translates to CASSFFTGVNYGYTF.

This sequence joins TRBV4-1 and TRBJ1-2; 7 bases line up with TRBD1. The CDR3 sequence is 17 residues long. Germline V gene data show CDR1 as MGHRA and CDR2 as YSYEKL. V was clipped by 0 bases and J by 6 bases; unmatched bases: 13. The CDR3 loop reads CASSQESFAGGTNGYTF. CDR3 bases: TGCGCCAGCAGCCAAGAGTCGTTTGCAGGGGGAACAAATGGCTACACCTTC.

The gene calls are TRBV28 and TRBJ2-7, with TRBD2 as a possible D gene (7 bases). The CDR3 is 14 amino acids. V was trimmed by 6 bases and J by 2 bases, leaving 14 bases between them. CDR1 is MDHEN and CDR2 is SYDVKM in the germline V gene. CDR3 nucleotides: TGTGCCAGCAGATCCCGGGGGGCCCCCTACGAGCAGTACTTC. Translated, it gives CASRSRGAPYEQYF. Supplemented by reference TRBV28 and TRBJ2-7, the full variable domain reads DVKVTQSSRYLVKRTGEKVFLECVQDMDHENMFWYRQDPGLGLRLIYFSYDVKMKEKGDIPEGYSVSREKKERFSLILESASTNQTSMYLCASRSRGAPYEQYFGPGTRLTVT.

The chain uses TRBV19 and TRBJ1-2, with 7 nucleotides matching TRBD1. Germline V gene lookup returns CDR1 LNHDA and CDR2 SQIVND (reference sequence). J was trimmed by 5 bases and V by 5 bases; bases with no gene match: 11. The CDR3 is 15 amino acids. CDR3 DNA sequence: TGTGCCAGTAGTCCGGGACAGCCTCTTCTATATGGCTACACCTTC. Protein: CASSPGQPLLYGYTF.